This T cell receptor (beta chain) was found in a study of blood T cell repertoires in COVID-19. Study at large: There were acute and convalescent COVID-19 samples, and they came from the United States, Italy and Spain. Nucleic acid was either cDNA or gDNA, and it came from T cells, B-cell-depleted T cells, or PBMCs.

This clone was detected a few times. Per the original data handling: How many nucleated cells were present was estimated from reference gene primer amplification. Clones were sequenced by immunoSEQ multiplex PCR, and TCRdb holds only the in-frame ones, with some missing. The V and J calls and clone size are taken from that table; D and trimming were inferred from the DNA. The sample lists roughly 74,000 clones, 70% to 90% occurring once. This CDR3 has 13 amino acids. Germline-derived CDR1 and CDR2 are SGHAT and FQNNGV. The V end lost 2 bases, the J end lost 3 bases, and 4 bases lay between the germline ends.

The chain joins TRBV11-2 to TRBJ2-2; D uncertain. The clonotype was recovered from a man between 65 and 80 years old with active or convalescent COVID-19. Source material: peripheral blood. CDR3 region: CASSLTDTGELFF. DNA for the CDR3: TGTGCCAGCAGCTTAACGGACACCGGGGAGCTGTTTTTT.